This T cell receptor (beta chain) emerged from a study of blood T cell repertoires in COVID-19. Study background: Samples came from the United States, Italy and Spain, spanning acute and convalescent COVID-19. Nucleic acid was either cDNA or gDNA, and it came from T cells, B-cell-depleted T cells, or PBMCs.

In the original analysis: Amplifying reference gene primers gave estimates of nucleated cell counts. Sequencing used immunoSEQ multiplex PCR; TCRdb keeps in-frame clones, though not all of them. V and J calls and clone size are given by that table; D and trimming were obtained from the DNA. Seen here are about 170,000 clones, roughly 82% observed once, and the top ten hold 8% to 9.5%. Germline V lookup: CDR1 SGHRS, CDR2 YFSETQ. Trimming removed 0 bases at V and 10 bases at J, with 8 bases between. The CDR3 has 13 residues. Specimen: peripheral blood. The chain combines TRBV5-1 with TRBJ1-6; no definite D call. The receptor's source is a woman in her 70s with acute or convalescent COVID-19. Written as DNA, the CDR3 is TGCGCCAGCAGCTTGGATTCGGGGTCACCCCTCCACTTT. Its translation: CASSLDSGSPLHF. Full variable domain (missing parts from reference TRBV5-1 and TRBJ1-6): KAGVTQTPRYLIKTRGQQVTLSCSPISGHRSVSWYQQTPGQGLQFLFEYFSETQRNKGNFPGRFSGRQFSNSRSEMNVSTLELGDSALYLCASSLDSGSPLHFGNGTRLTVT.